This passage covers 28 T cell receptor beta chains from one sample sequenced in a study of blood T cell repertoires in COVID-19. The table came from immunoSEQ multiplex PCR; TCRdb's copy has only in-frame clones and leaves some out. The profile shows some 320,000 clones, more than 75% of them singletons. The specimen was PBMCs or T cells enriched from blood (not recorded which). The receptors originated from a man aged 55 to 70 who had recovered from COVID-19.

The chain links TRBV10-3 to TRBJ1-1; the D is unclear. Germline CDR1 and CDR2: ENHRY and SYGVKD. The CDR3 contains 12 residues. Trimming cost V 8 bases and J 1 base, with 8 bases left between them. Here the CDR3 DNA reads TGTGCCATCGCACAGACGAACACTGAAGCTTTCTTT. As protein: CAIAQTNTEAFF.

The J gene is TRBJ2-1, the V gene TRBV7-9; 7 bases are shared with TRBD2. V trimming: 5 bases; J trimming: 6 bases; junction bases outside the gene matches: 13. This CDR3 is 16 amino acids long. From germline, CDR1 is SEHNR and CDR2 FQNEAQ (reference sequence). CDR3 region: CASSGPRESPTNEQFF. CDR3 DNA sequence: TGTGCCAGCAGCGGTCCGCGGGAGTCTCCCACCAATGAGCAGTTCTTC.

The chain combines TRBV9 with TRBJ1-1, with D possibly matching TRBD1 (6 bases). V was clipped by 0 bases and J by 2 bases, with 11 bases between them. Germline lookup yields CDR1 SGDLS and CDR2 YYNGEE. There are 15 residues in the CDR3. In DNA form, the CDR3 reads TGTGCCAGCAGCGTAGGGGGACATCAAAACACTGAAGCTTTCTTT. Its protein product is CASSVGGHQNTEAFF.

The chain employs TRBV30 and TRBJ1-5; D call uncertain. The germline gives CDR1 GTSNPN, CDR2 SVGIG (reference sequence). CDR3 length: 12 amino acids. Trimming shortened V by 4 bases and J by 4 bases, and 8 bases separated the two germline ends. The CDR3 DNA is TGTGCCTGGAAGGAGGGTAATCAGCCCCAGCATTTT. This codes for CAWKEGNQPQHF.

V and J are TRBV18 and TRBJ2-5; TRBD2 aligns across 8 bases. Germline V gene sequence: CDR1 KGHSH, CDR2 LQKENI. The CDR3 has 16 amino acids. V gave up 2 bases and J gave up 2 bases; unmatched junction bases: 7. CDR3 sequence reads: CASSPLERGPQETQYF. The CDR3 DNA follows: TGTGCCAGCTCACCATTGGAGCGGGGGCCTCAAGAGACCCAGTACTTC.

The rearrangement links TRBV5-5 to TRBJ2-3; 15 bases align to TRBD2. There are 17 residues in the CDR3. Germline CDR1 reads SGHKS; CDR2 reads YYEKEE (reference sequence). After removal of 4 bases from V and 3 bases from J, the junction contained 6 bases not matched to a gene. The CDR3 DNA is TGTGCCAGCAGCACAACCGGGACTAGCGGGAGGACAGATACGCAGTATTTT. Translated: CASSTTGTSGRTDTQYF.

The J gene is TRBJ2-1, the V gene TRBV4-3; maybe TRBD2 (5 bases). Germline V CDR1 and CDR2: LGHNA, YSLEER. CDR3 length: 18 residues. V lost 0 bases to trimming and J lost 8 bases, with 23 bases between them. CDR3 protein: CASSQDRRRGRTRDEQFF. CDR3 nucleotides: TGCGCCAGCAGCCAAGATAGAAGACGGGGAAGGACCCGGGATGAGCAGTTCTTC.

The V gene is TRBV11-1, the J gene TRBJ1-1, with D unclear. The CDR3 length is 14 residues. Germline V gene sequence: CDR1 SGHAT, CDR2 FQDESV (reference sequence). V lost 4 bases and J lost 4, with 13 bases in between. CDR3 bases: TGTGCCAGCAGCTCTACAGCTTTAAGCACTGAAGCTTTCTTT. Its translation is CASSSTALSTEAFF.

The CDR3 nucleotides are TGTGCCAGCAGCGTAGAGCCTAGCGGGGGTCTGGTAGATACGCAGTATTTT. Translated: CASSVEPSGGLVDTQYF. This chain joins TRBV9 and TRBJ2-3, with TRBD2 matching over 10 bases. The CDR3 has 17 amino acids. V shed 0 bases, J shed 5 bases, and the junction held 9 bases outside the gene matches. Per germline, CDR1 SGDLS and CDR2 YYNGEE.

The count of this clone is one. This chain joins TRBV5-6 and TRBJ1-2; D is unclear. Germline CDR1 and CDR2: SGHDT and YYEEEE. V lost 5 bases and J lost 2, with 19 bases in between. The CDR3 sequence is 16 residues long. This CDR3 is CASSSLGPGGNYGYTF. The CDR3 nucleotides are TGTGCCAGCAGTTCCCTGGGCCCAGGAGGCAACTATGGCTACACCTTC.

The chain recombines TRBV18 with TRBJ2-7, with 8 bases matching TRBD1. V gave up 6 bases and J gave up 3 bases; unmatched junction bases: 7. The length of the CDR3 is 14 residues. CDR1 KGHSH and CDR2 LQKENI come from the germline V gene. The CDR3 DNA sequence: TGTGCCAGCTCCCGACGGACAGGGAACTACGAGCAGTACTTC. This translates into CASSRRTGNYEQYF.

The chain uses TRBV7-3 and TRBJ1-1; D remains unclear. Looked up from germline, CDR1 is SGHTA and CDR2 is FQGTGA. V lost 2 bases and J 0 bases, leaving 4 bases between the germline ends. The CDR3 covers 13 residues. DNA for the CDR3: TGTGCCAGCAGCTTACAGATGAACACTGAAGCTTTCTTT. Protein sequence: CASSLQMNTEAFF. Full variable domain (missing parts from reference TRBV7-3 and TRBJ1-1): GAGVSQTPSNKVTEKGKYVELRCDPISGHTALYWYRQSLGQGPEFLIYFQGTGAADDSGLPNDRFFAVRPEGSVSTLKIQRTERGDSAVYLCASSLQMNTEAFFGQGTRLTVV.

The chain has TRBV20-1 and TRBJ2-5, with 9 bases lining up with TRBD2. CDR1 is DFQATT and CDR2 is SNEGSKA in the germline V gene (reference sequence). The V segment lost 3 bases and the J segment 2 bases; nucleotides outside the gene matches: 7. The CDR3 is made up of 15 amino acids. CDR3 coding DNA: TGCAGTGCTAGTTCGACAGCGGGGGGACAAGAGACCCAGTACTTC. As protein: CSASSTAGGQETQYF.

V gene TRBV7-2 combines with J gene TRBJ1-1; D remains unclear. The CDR3 loop spans 15 amino acids. V was clipped by 1 base and J by 0 bases, with 9 bases between them. Germline CDR1 SGHTA, CDR2 FQGNSA. DNA of the CDR3: TGTGCCAGCAGCTTAGATGCGAATCTGAACACTGAAGCTTTCTTT. Residues: CASSLDANLNTEAFF.

The V and J genes are TRBV29-1 and TRBJ1-1; TRBD1 aligns across 9 bases. The germline V gene encodes CDR1 SQVTM and CDR2 ANQGSEA. V was clipped by 7 bases and J by 6 bases; unmatched bases: 12. The CDR3 is 14 amino acids. The DNA of the CDR3 is TGCAGCGGATATGGACGACAGGGGGTCCCTGAAGCTTTCTTT. This codes for CSGYGRQGVPEAFF.

V usage is TRBV7-2 and J usage is TRBJ1-3, with 9 bases matching TRBD1. The CDR3 length is 16 residues. V lost 5 bases, J lost 0 bases, and 5 bases stayed unmatched. Germline lookup yields CDR1 SGHTA and CDR2 FQGNSA. In DNA form, the CDR3 reads TGTGCCAGCAGCAACAGGGGGCCGAGCTCTGGAAACACCATATATTTT. Translated, it gives CASSNRGPSSGNTIYF. The full variable domain, rest sourced from reference TRBV7-2 and TRBJ1-3, is GAGVSQSPSNKVTEKGKDVELRCDPISGHTALYWYRQSLGQGLEFLIYFQGNSAPDKSGLPSDRFSAERTGGSVSTLTIQRTQQEDSAVYLCASSNRGPSSGNTIYFGEGSWLTVV.

This rearrangement joins TRBV12-3 or TRBV12-4 to TRBJ1-1, with D perhaps matching TRBD1 (5 bases). V was cut by 5 bases and J by 10 bases, with 14 bases left in between. There are 12 residues in the CDR3. CDR3 DNA sequence: TGTGCCAGCAGTACCTCAGGGTATAGAGCTTTCTTT. Protein sequence: CASSTSGYRAFF.

The genes are TRBV7-6 and TRBJ1-4; a possible D gene is TRBD1 (5 bases). Germline values: CDR1 SGHVS, CDR2 FNYEAQ. The CDR3 is made up of 15 amino acids. Trimming pared 4 bases from V and 8 bases from J, leaving 17 bases between. The CDR3 DNA reads as TGTGCCAGCAGCTCCCCCGGGGGGAGTCGCGAAAAACTGTTTTTT. Translated, it gives CASSSPGGSREKLFF.

The rearrangement uses TRBV6-5 and TRBJ2-1, with D maybe TRBD1 (6 bases). Trimming removed 4 bases from V and 3 bases from J, with 13 bases in between. Germline CDR1 and CDR2: MNHEY and SVGAGI. CDR3 length: 15 amino acids. CDR3 nucleotides: TGTGCCAGCAGTTCCACCCCGGGACACTACAATGAGCAGTTCTTC. This sequence encodes CASSSTPGHYNEQFF.

The rearrangement joins TRBV27 to TRBJ1-2; D gene unclear. The CDR3 is 15 amino acids. Germline V gene data show CDR1 as MNHEY and CDR2 as SMNVEV (reference sequence). V was pared by 6 bases and J by 1 base, with 15 bases between. The CDR3 DNA reads as TGTGCCAGCAGAGCAGAGGAAAGATATAACTATGGCTACACCTTC. It encodes CASRAEERYNYGYTF.

The chain joins TRBV7-9 to TRBJ1-4; TRBD1 agrees at 8 bases. This CDR3 has 16 amino acids. CDR1 is SEHNR, CDR2 FQNEAQ, per germline (reference sequence). Trimming took 5 bases from V and 1 from J; bases not matched to a gene: 6. CDR3 in amino acids: CASSPQGAGTNEKLFF. CDR3 coding DNA: TGTGCCAGCAGCCCGCAGGGGGCCGGAACTAATGAAAAACTGTTTTTT.

This clone appeared once. The V call is TRBV11-3, the J call TRBJ2-1; TRBD2 matches 7 bases. This CDR3 is built from 14 residues. Germline CDR1 SGHNT, CDR2 YENEEA. The ends lost 6 bases at V and 4 bases at J; junction bases unmatched: 6. The CDR3 DNA reads as TGTGCCAGCAGGGGTGGGGGAGGGTACAATGAGCAGTTCTTC. Translated, it gives CASRGGGGYNEQFF.

The chain uses TRBV19 and TRBJ1-2, with 12 bases aligning to TRBD1. Per the germline V gene, CDR1 is LNHDA and CDR2 is SQIVND (reference sequence). The CDR3 has 14 residues. J was trimmed by 6 bases and V by 10 bases; bases with no gene match: 9. DNA of the CDR3: TGTGCCATCGATCCGGGACAGGGGGCTAATGGCTACACCTTC. This encodes CAIDPGQGANGYTF.

The rearrangement joins TRBV9 to TRBJ1-4; D perhaps matches TRBD1 (6 bases). Germline V gene sequence: CDR1 SGDLS, CDR2 YYNGEE. The CDR3 spans 18 residues. Trimming left V 4 bases short and J 0 bases short, with 19 bases between. The DNA for the CDR3 is TGTGCCAGCAGCCGAAGAGGGGGAAACTCTGCAACTAATGAAAAACTGTTTTTT. Protein: CASSRRGGNSATNEKLFF.

The chain uses TRBV19 and TRBJ1-2, with 8 bases that match TRBD1. This CDR3 spans 16 amino acids. The V gene's germline CDR1 is LNHDA and CDR2 SQIVND (reference sequence). V gave up 7 bases and J gave up 4 bases; unmatched junction bases: 14. CDR3 in DNA: TGTGCCAGTATTGCGACAGGGGCCCGGGCTGCCTATGGCTACACCTTC. Residues: CASIATGARAAYGYTF.

This rearrangement joins TRBV25-1 to TRBJ1-2, with D unclear. The CDR3 loop spans 12 amino acids. Germline V gene lookup returns CDR1 MGHDK and CDR2 SYGVNS. Trimming took 8 bases from V and 6 from J, leaving 13 bases between them. CDR3 nucleotide sequence: TGTGCCAGCTTTGGAGGCCCCCATGGCTACACCTTC. It yields the protein CASFGGPHGYTF.

This clone was picked up a small number of times. The chain uses TRBV7-2 and TRBJ2-2; D is perhaps TRBD2 (5 bases). The germline CDR1 and CDR2 sequences are SGHTA and FQGNSA. V was shortened by 5 bases and J by 6 bases, with 13 bases between the two germline ends. The CDR3 runs to 14 residues. The CDR3 coding sequence is TGTGCCAGCAGCCCAAGCCAGAGGGCCGGGGAGCTGTTTTTT. Its protein product is CASSPSQRAGELFF. The complete variable domain, with remaining parts taken from reference TRBV7-2 and TRBJ2-2, reads GAGVSQSPSNKVTEKGKDVELRCDPISGHTALYWYRQSLGQGLEFLIYFQGNSAPDKSGLPSDRFSAERTGGSVSTLTIQRTQQEDSAVYLCASSPSQRAGELFFGEGSRLTVL.

This clone has more than one count but fewer than ten. The rearrangement joins TRBV5-5 to TRBJ1-6; 7 bases are shared with TRBD1. Germline CDR1 reads SGHKS; CDR2 reads YYEKEE (reference sequence). The CDR3 sequence is 16 residues long. V trimming: 0 bases; J trimming: 6 bases; junction bases outside the gene matches: 6. DNA of the CDR3: TGTGCCAGCAGCTTGGGAAGGGGGCTTGCTAATTCACCCCTCCACTTT. It yields the protein CASSLGRGLANSPLHF.